The entry that follows covers one T cell receptor beta chain sequence. Other nucleotide sequences in the sample specify the same CDR3. Sequencing used immunoSEQ multiplex PCR; TCRdb keeps in-frame clones, though not all of them. The table includes about 660,000 clones, 80% to 90% detected once. These data come from a study of shared T cell receptors in the human thymus. Germline V lookup: CDR1 SGHDN, CDR2 FVKESK. The CDR3 consists of 12 residues. The ends were cut back, 6 bases at V and 9 bases at J, with 9 bases in the middle. These data were also reused for a study on human thymus T cells. As that report states: The people who donated were healthy Finnish babies having corrective surgery for congenital heart defects. Resections were taken during corrective heart surgery, and the thymus tissue came from these.

This TCR came from a boy under three years old with a congenital heart defect. The V gene is TRBV14, the J gene TRBJ1-6, with TRBD1 as a possible D gene (6 bases). Sequencing used thymocytes. This CDR3 is CASRGGLSPLHF. CDR3 in DNA: TGTGCCAGCAGGGGGGGGCTTTCACCCCTCCACTTT.